The 22 T cell receptor beta chains below come from one sample, sequenced in a study of early T cells in non-severe SARS-CoV-2 infection. TCRdb passed the 5' RACE reads through MiXCR, listing each CDR3 protein once. The repertoire has some 78,000 distinct CDR3 sequences, about 12% of them found once; the top ten carry approximately 6.5%. Material for sequencing was whole blood. These receptor sequences come from an adult who was a healthcare worker with PCR-confirmed SARS-CoV-2 infection or an uninfected control (not recorded which).

The chain joins TRBV20-1 to TRBJ1-1; TRBD1 matches at 7 bases. CDR1 DFQATT and CDR2 SNEGSKA come from the germline V gene (reference sequence). V was clipped by 2 bases and J by 7 bases; unmatched bases: 4. CDR3 length equals 12 residues. This CDR3 is CSARPGGVEAFF. The CDR3 bases are TGCAGTGCTAGACCAGGGGGAGTTGAAGCTTTCTTT.

V and J are TRBV7-3 and TRBJ1-5; D gene ambiguous. Germline CDR1 reads SGHTA; CDR2 reads FQGTGA. There are 13 residues in the CDR3. Trimming took off 0 bases at V and 0 bases at J, with 0 bases between the two ends. Here the CDR3 DNA reads TGTGCCAGCAGCTTAACTAGCAATCAGCCCCAGCATTTT. Translating gives CASSLTSNQPQHF.

Details on this clonotype: One end of the junction fails to match germline, which may point to a read error. The J gene is TRBJ1-3, the V gene TRBV5-6; 7 bases line up with TRBD1. Per the germline V gene, CDR1 is SGHDT and CDR2 is YYEEEE. This CDR3 contains 14 residues. The CDR3, as DNA: TGTGCCAGCATCTTGAGGGGGCCTGGAAACACCATATATTTT. Amino acid sequence: CASILRGPGNTIYF.

There are a few counts of this clonotype. The chain carries TRBV25-1 and TRBJ1-2, with TRBD1 matching 9 bases. The V and J ends lost 3 bases and 3 bases, in that order; junction bases with no gene match: 5. The germline CDR1 and CDR2 sequences are MGHDK and SYGVNS. CDR3 size: 15 residues. The CDR3 coding sequence is TGTGCCAGCAGTGATAGAAGACAGGGGGACTATGGCTACACCTTC. Its translation: CASSDRRQGDYGYTF.

The table lists this clonotype with many counts. The chain uses TRBV6-5 and TRBJ1-1, with D possibly TRBD1 on 5 matching bases. The CDR3 sequence is 13 residues long. Germline values: CDR1 MNHEY, CDR2 SVGAGI. The V gene lost 8 bases and the J gene lost 3 bases, with 13 bases spanning the gap. The CDR3 is CASYRGVDTEAFF. In nucleotides, the CDR3 is TGTGCCAGCTACCGAGGGGTTGACACTGAAGCTTTCTTT.

In its sample, this clonotype was seen many times. This chain links TRBV5-5 with TRBJ1-5; perhaps TRBD1 as D (5 bases). The CDR3 is made up of 16 amino acids. Germline CDR1 is SGHKS and CDR2 is YYEKEE (reference sequence). V lost 0 bases and J 2 bases, leaving 12 bases between the germline ends. CDR3 bases: TGTGCCAGCAGCTTGGACGTAGGGGCTGGCAATCAGCCCCAGCATTTT. It is translated as CASSLDVGAGNQPQHF.

This clonotype came up a few times. The V and J genes are TRBV5-1 and TRBJ2-1; 13 nucleotides line up with TRBD2. The CDR3 is made up of 16 amino acids. Germline CDR1 reads SGHRS; CDR2 reads YFSETQ. V lost 4 bases to trimming and J lost 10 bases; unmatched junction nucleotides: 11. Written as DNA, the CDR3 is TGCGCCAGCAGCCACCTTGGACTAGCGGGGGCAAGCGAGCAGTTCTTC. This codes for CASSHLGLAGASEQFF.

The V and J genes are TRBV9 and TRBJ2-3, with D possibly TRBD2 on 6 matching bases. The V end was cut by 0 bases, the J end by 4 bases, with 6 bases between. CDR1 SGDLS and CDR2 YYNGEE come from the germline V gene. The CDR3 covers 13 residues. The CDR3 nucleotides are TGTGCCAGCAGCGTAGGGGACTCAGATACGCAGTATTTT. Encoded protein: CASSVGDSDTQYF.

The sample holds many counts of this clonotype. V gene TRBV2 combines with J gene TRBJ1-5; 9 positions match TRBD1. Germline V gene sequence: CDR1 SNHLY, CDR2 FYNNEI. V was pared by 3 bases and J by 4 bases, with 7 bases of the junction left unmatched. This CDR3 contains 16 residues. The chain's CDR3 is CASSDWGTGNNQPQHF. DNA for the CDR3: TGTGCCAGCAGTGATTGGGGGACAGGGAATAATCAGCCCCAGCATTTT.

A few counts support this clonotype. The rearrangement links TRBV27 to TRBJ1-5, with no clear D. This CDR3 contains 13 residues. CDR1 and CDR2 (germline): MNHEY, SMNVEV (reference sequence). V was clipped by 6 bases and J by 4 bases, with 10 bases between them. The CDR3 bases are TGTGCCAGCAGGCCACAACCTAATCAGCCCCAGCATTTT. Translated: CASRPQPNQPQHF.

In this sample, this clonotype turned up many times. This rearrangement joins TRBV18 to TRBJ2-3; TRBD2 is a possible D gene (6 bases). Deletions cut 3 bases from V and 6 bases from J, with 19 bases between. The CDR3 contains 16 residues. Germline CDR1 and CDR2: KGHSH and LQKENI. The CDR3 nucleotides are TGTGCCAGCTCACCCGCCGGGAGTGCGTTCGGGGATACGCAGTATTTT. Translation: CASSPAGSAFGDTQYF.

This chain joins TRBV2 and TRBJ2-2; D is uncertain. Germline V gives CDR1 SNHLY, CDR2 FYNNEI. The CDR3 is 13 residues long. The V and J ends lost 4 bases and 3 bases respectively, with 6 bases between them. CDR3 region: CASSAHDTGELFF. In nucleotides, the CDR3 is TGTGCCAGCAGTGCCCACGACACCGGGGAGCTGTTTTTT.

This clonotype showed up just a few times. Since no conserved phenylalanine or tryptophan closes the CDR3, a read error is the likely cause. Because the CDR3's place on the DNA is in doubt, the DNA is left out and the CDR3 is given as listed by TCRdb. This chain joins TRBV6-2 or TRBV6-3 and TRBJ2-3; the table calls TRBD2, which could not be checked here. The CDR3 has 12 amino acids, counting both end residues. Per the germline V gene, CDR1 is MNHEY and CDR2 is SVGEGT. The CDR3 loop reads CASSGWTSAGVL.

The J gene is TRBJ2-1, the V gene TRBV20-1; possibly TRBD2 for D (5 bases). V was shortened by 3 bases and J by 2 bases, with 8 bases between the two germline ends. From germline, CDR1 is DFQATT and CDR2 SNEGSKA (reference sequence). The CDR3 has 13 amino acids. CDR3 sequence: CSASSSPYNEQFF. DNA of the CDR3: TGCAGTGCTAGCTCTAGCCCCTACAATGAGCAGTTCTTC.

This clonotype occurred many times. The chain combines TRBV20-1 with TRBJ1-2; maybe TRBD1 (5 bases). The CDR3 sequence is 10 residues long. V lost 7 bases and J lost 7, with 10 bases in between. Germline V CDR1 and CDR2: DFQATT, SNEGSKA (reference sequence). The CDR3 coding sequence is TGCAGTGTCGGGGGTTTTGGCTACACCTTC. It codes for CSVGGFGYTF.

This clonotype was detected ten times or more. The gene calls are TRBV24-1 and TRBJ2-2; D may correspond to TRBD1 or TRBD2 (5 bases each). The CDR3 extends over 15 amino acids. Germline V gene sequence: CDR1 KGHDR, CDR2 SFDVKD. V was clipped by 2 bases and J by 3 bases, with 9 bases between them. The CDR3 coding sequence is TGTGCCACCAGTGATTCCGGGACGCACACCGGGGAGCTGTTTTTT. As protein: CATSDSGTHTGELFF.

The chain links TRBV4-1 to TRBJ1-1; no definite D call. This CDR3 comprises 16 residues. Germline V gene sequence: CDR1 MGHRA, CDR2 YSYEKL. V lost 0 bases and J lost 1, with 12 bases in between. This CDR3 reads CASSQEIRAPNTEAFF. CDR3 bases: TGCGCCAGCAGCCAAGAGATACGAGCGCCGAACACTGAAGCTTTCTTT.

Comment on this clonotype: The conserved phenylalanine or tryptophan normally closing the CDR3 is absent here, so this likely arose from a read error. The CDR3 here is CACSLAPTGGRTEAFL. CDR3 DNA: TGTGCCTGCAGCTTGGCCCCTACAGGGGGAAGAACTGAAGCTTTCCTT. The rearrangement joins TRBV5-6 to TRBJ1-1; 8 nucleotides align to TRBD1. Germline V gives CDR1 SGHDT, CDR2 YYEEEE. The CDR3 is 16 amino acids.

The chain carries TRBV9 and TRBJ2-1; D call uncertain. The germline V gene has CDR1 SGDLS and CDR2 YYNGEE. This CDR3 is 12 amino acids long. The V gene lost 5 bases and the J gene lost 4 bases, with 7 bases spanning the gap. CDR3 sequence reads: CASSASYNEQFF. The DNA of the CDR3 is TGTGCCAGCAGTGCCAGTTACAATGAGCAGTTCTTC.

Only a few counts were recorded for this clonotype. This sequence joins TRBV12-3 or TRBV12-4 and TRBJ2-5, with D tentatively TRBD1 or TRBD2 (5 bases each). V was trimmed by 4 bases and J by 4 bases, leaving 10 bases between them. The CDR3 runs 13 residues. The CDR3 region is CASSSGDGETQYF. The CDR3, as DNA: TGTGCCAGCAGTTCCGGGGACGGAGAGACCCAGTACTTC.

This clonotype was recorded a few times. The chain has TRBV14 and TRBJ1-6; the D is unclear. The CDR3 is 12 residues long. V lost 3 bases and J lost 8, with 5 bases in between. Per the germline V gene, CDR1 is SGHDN and CDR2 is FVKESK. This CDR3 reads CASSQGYSPLHF. In nucleotides, the CDR3 is TGTGCCAGCAGCCAGGGGTATTCACCCCTCCACTTT.

This clonotype has only a few counts. This chain uses TRBV28 with TRBJ2-2; D tentatively fits TRBD1 or TRBD2 (5 bases each). Germline CDR1 MDHEN, CDR2 SYDVKM. The CDR3 consists of 14 residues. V lost 5 bases, J lost 6 bases, and 13 bases lay in between. CDR3 DNA: TGTGCCAGCAGTCCGGGACCAGATTCCGGGGAGCTGTTTTTT. Its translation is CASSPGPDSGELFF.